Here is one TCR beta chain with its context. This clone was detected a few times. Its recognized antigen is unknown. No base-level quality is on record; no much larger clone is a single base apart. The germline V gene (reference sequence) supplies CDR1 DFQATT and CDR2 SNEGSKA. The CDR3 starts with the cysteine, ends with the phenylalanine, and has 11 residues. Of the read, only the CDR3 DNA is kept; its 33 bases are in frame from base 1. V is pared back by 3 bases and J by 7 bases, with 7 bases lying between the germline termini. TCR CDR3 regions were amplified from genomic DNA by multiplex PCR using the deep immunoSEQ assay. Genomic DNA extracted from each cell subset was distributed evenly over all wells of several immunoSEQ 96-well plates, and each plate served as one replicate. For sorted subsets, roughly 200 ng of genomic DNA, equivalent to 25,000 to 35,000 T cell genomes, went into each replicate PCR. The purified libraries were quantified using a Qubit 3.0 fluorometer, sized with a Bioanalyzer 2100, and then quantified again using the KAPA Library Quantification kit. Every immunoSEQ 96-well plate was sequenced on a dedicated single-read 150-cycle Illumina NextSeq 550 flow cell. Regarding the original processing steps: The immunoSEQ output contained only junctional sequences without quality scores, so filtering could not match that applied to full-length reads. Sequences were annotated with PyIR, a Python wrapper for IgBLAST v1.9, using IMGT germline references to assign V/J genes and CDR3. Reads were filtered out if the reads had weak V/J assignments (E-value above 1e-6), no CDR3, stop codons, out-of-frame junctions, or ambiguous translated residues. V3J clonotypes were defined as sequences sharing an identical inferred V gene, J gene, and CDR3 amino acid sequence. Percentage overlap between repertoires was calculated by dividing the number of shared unique clonotypes by the size of the smaller repertoire. RTK rarefaction, the Chao1 estimator, and Recon v2.1 estimates of unobserved clonotypes were used to assess repertoire richness. Generation probabilities for all TCRbeta clonotypes obtained by the gDNA method from four donors were computed using OLGA. Drawn from immuneACCESS, this table holds only the in-frame rearrangements with V and J called that TCRdb kept. Clones are partly lost; checked studies trace under half to an unresolved V gene and leave the rest unexplained. Clone size and V and J calls were adopted from that table, with D and trimming inferred from the DNA. The sample includes around 2.5 million clones, with roughly 93% observed a single time. 0.35% to 0.45% of the sample is held by the ten biggest clonotypes.

This sample was taken from a study of shared clonotypes between healthy human individuals (dated by TCRdb to about 2020). Notes on the research overall: The cohort comprised a couple of women and a few men aged 18 to 49 years. Per donor, leukapheresis produced somewhere between about 0.94 and 8.9 billion PBMCs. For each donor, three plates each were used for CD4 naive and CD4 memory, two plates were used for CD8 naive, and one plate was used for CD8 memory. To estimate repertoire size and how much clonotypes are shared between individuals, the study performed deep sequencing of blood TCR repertoires from 4 to 6 healthy adults. Libraries were prepared and TCR repertoires were sequenced by different laboratories using diverse techniques, in order to increase sequencing depth and limit assay-specific biases.

Study-level results and caveats: Compared with non-shared clonotypes, the clonotypes found in all four sorted-subset donors had higher generation probabilities. Rarefaction of sorted-subset datasets indicated incomplete sequencing despite the large sequencing depth. Pairwise subsampling led to the expectation that sequencing depth would affect the degree of clonotype sharing among donors. Naive subsets generally had larger estimated clonotype richness than memory subsets. The genetic and exposure-history diversity represented was limited by the small number of donors. Sampling was restricted to blood, and TCR repertoires in tissue are likely to differ from TCR repertoires in blood. When four donors were compared, the shared fraction of clonotypes was about 5% for naive CD4, around 3.5% for naive CD8, more than 2% for memory CD4, and about 0.36% for memory CD8.

The donors were healthy, HIV-negative adults who had no recently reported acute infections or vaccinations. Only Caucasian adults living in Nashville, Tennessee, USA were represented among the donors. Magnetic negative selection was used to enrich CD4+ T cells, after which naive cells were positively selected on CD45RA and the negative fraction became the memory subset. Blood was obtained by leukapheresis, after which PBMCs were separated by Ficoll-Histopaque density gradient centrifugation and cryopreserved in liquid nitrogen vapor phase. Purity and quantity of every magnetically sorted T cell population were checked by analytical flow cytometry. From each sorted fraction, genomic DNA was isolated and quantified by UV absorbance on a Nanodrop 2000c.

Material: naive CD4+ T cells from PBMCs. The cell subset or site label on this specimen signifies: CD45RA+ positively selected. The clonotype was recovered from a man younger than 35 in good health. Some clones in this sample may be carry-over from other donors' samples. In this chain, TRBV20-1 is recombined with TRBJ1-5; no D segment can be confidently identified. CDR3 loop: CSASQLQPQHF. In nucleotide form, the sequence is TGCAGTGCTAGTCAGTTGCAGCCCCAGCATTTT.